Following are 29 T cell receptor beta chains from one sample sequenced in a study of regulatory T cells in long-lasting Graves disease. In building TCR beta libraries, iRepertoire HTBI primers were used together with Arm-PCR of CDR3 regions. TCRdb re-analysed the multiplex PCR reads in MiXCR, keeping a single row per CDR3 protein. This sample has roughly 500,000 distinct CDR3 sequences, with about 12% found just once. The time point: newly diagnosed GD, antithyroid drugs for less than 3 months. Preparation of the TCR library used RNA extracted from PBMCs. The data also belong to a second study, concerning T cells in Graves' hyperthyroidism and ophthalmopathy.

The source was peripheral blood mononuclear cells (PBMCs), collected at new diagnosis, from a patient treated with antithyroid drugs. These receptors originate from a woman aged 25 to 39 with Graves disease.

This clonotype has ten or more counts. The CDR3 is CASSQDGLTYEQYF. The CDR3 DNA reads TGTGCCAGCAGCCAAGATGGTCTTACCTACGAGCAGTACTTC. V and J are TRBV3-1 and TRBJ2-7; D uncertain. V was pared by 0 bases and J by 2 bases, with 8 bases between. Germline CDR1 and CDR2: LGHDT and YNNKEL (reference sequence). The CDR3 contains 14 residues.

In its sample, this clonotype was seen many times. The chain links TRBV20-1 to TRBJ2-1, with 12 bases matching TRBD2. The CDR3 loop spans 14 amino acids. V was clipped by 8 bases and J by 2 bases; unmatched bases: 4. Germline V CDR1 and CDR2: DFQATT, SNEGSKA (reference sequence). The CDR3 reads CSPLAGGPYNEQFF. CDR3 sequence (DNA): TGCAGTCCTCTAGCGGGAGGGCCCTACAATGAGCAGTTCTTC.

V gene TRBV28 combines with J gene TRBJ2-2, with D hard to call. In germline, CDR1 is MDHEN, CDR2 SYDVKM. V lost 4 bases, J lost 10 bases, and 10 bases lay in between. This CDR3 comprises 12 residues. The CDR3 loop reads CASSSRPLELFF. The CDR3 DNA reads TGTGCCAGCAGTTCCCGGCCCCTGGAGCTGTTTTTT. Full variable domain (missing parts from reference TRBV28 and TRBJ2-2): DVKVTQSSRYLVKRTGEKVFLECVQDMDHENMFWYRQDPGLGLRLIYFSYDVKMKEKGDIPEGYSVSREKKERFSLILESASTNQTSMYLCASSSRPLELFFGEGSRLTVL.

This clonotype was counted at least ten times. The CDR3 DNA sequence: TGTGCCAGCAGTCTGGTAGGGAGCCAAGAGACCCAGTACTTC. Protein product: CASSLVGSQETQYF. The chain uses TRBV7-2 and TRBJ2-5; a weak D match, TRBD2 (5 bases). The CDR3 contains 14 residues. Germline V gene data show CDR1 as SGHTA and CDR2 as FQGNSA. The ends were cut back, 6 bases at V and 1 base at J, with 12 bases in the middle.

This clonotype was found many times. The chain combines TRBV10-2 with TRBJ2-5; TRBD2 agrees at 9 bases. The CDR3 extends over 15 amino acids. The V gene's germline CDR1 is WSHSY and CDR2 SAAADI. V lost 6 bases, J lost 1 base, and 6 bases stayed unmatched. The CDR3 is CASRKGLAAQETQYF. The CDR3 DNA reads as TGCGCCAGCAGGAAGGGACTAGCAGCCCAAGAGACCCAGTACTTC.

This clonotype was counted ten times or more. The DNA of the CDR3 is TGTGCCAGCAGACTCAACAGGGAGAAGGCGGGTCAGCCCCAGCATTTT. This encodes CASRLNREKAGQPQHF. The chain carries TRBV6-1 and TRBJ1-5; D might be TRBD1 (6 bases). The V end lost 6 bases, the J end lost 6 bases, and 21 bases lay between the germline ends. The CDR3 totals 16 residues. CDR1 MNHNS and CDR2 SASEGT come from the germline V gene.

This clonotype has at least ten counts. CDR3 bases: TGTGCCAGCAGTGGGAAGGCTAGCGGGACAGATACGCAGTATTTT. It yields the protein CASSGKASGTDTQYF. The chain has TRBV2 and TRBJ2-3; 8 bases line up with TRBD2. CDR3 size: 15 residues. Germline CDR1 reads SNHLY; CDR2 reads FYNNEI. V was pared by 4 bases and J by 3 bases, with 6 bases of the junction left unmatched. Looking up the rest from reference TRBV2 and TRBJ2-3 gives the full variable domain: EPEVTQTPSHQVTQMGQEVILRCVPISNHLYFYWYRQILGQKVEFLVSFYNNEISEKSEIFDDQFSVERPDGSNFTLKIRSTKLEDSAMYFCASSGKASGTDTQYFGPGTRLTVL.

This clonotype has a handful of counts. The chain links TRBV2 to TRBJ1-1; 8 nucleotides match TRBD1. This CDR3 spans 14 amino acids. The germline CDR1 and CDR2 sequences are SNHLY and FYNNEI. V lost 6 bases to trimming and J lost 4 bases; unmatched junction nucleotides: 7. As DNA, the CDR3 is TGTGCCAGCAGGAAGGACAGGGTTAGCACTGAAGCTTTCTTT. Amino acids: CASRKDRVSTEAFF.

This clonotype was observed at least ten times. The chain employs TRBV28 and TRBJ2-3, with TRBD2 matching 9 bases. With 3 bases clipped from V and 8 bases from J, the junction kept 6 bases outside the gene matches. Germline lookup yields CDR1 MDHEN and CDR2 SYDVKM. This CDR3 spans 14 amino acids. This chain's CDR3 is CASSFPEREVTQYF. The CDR3, as DNA: TGTGCCAGCAGTTTTCCGGAGCGGGAGGTTACGCAGTATTTT.

This sequence joins TRBV18 and TRBJ2-7; 8 bases agree with TRBD1. The V segment lost 3 bases and the J segment 4 bases; nucleotides outside the gene matches: 8. Looked up from germline, CDR1 is KGHSH and CDR2 is LQKENI. The CDR3 is 15 amino acids. The CDR3 coding sequence is TGTGCCAGCTCACCCGTGACAGGGGATCTATACGAGCAGTACTTC. This encodes CASSPVTGDLYEQYF. Full variable domain (remainder filled in from reference TRBV18 and TRBJ2-7): NAGVMQNPRHLVRRRGQEARLRCSPMKGHSHVYWYRQLPEEGLKFMVYLQKENIIDESGMPKERFSAEFPKEGPSILRIQQVVRGDSAAYFCASSPVTGDLYEQYFGPGTRLTVT.

This clonotype has just a few counts. The V and J genes are TRBV4-1 and TRBJ2-1; D might be TRBD2 (5 bases). The CDR3 totals 15 residues. V was trimmed by 4 bases and J by 7 bases, leaving 17 bases between them. Germline V gives CDR1 MGHRA, CDR2 YSYEKL. The CDR3 DNA is TGCGCCAGCAGCCTAAAGGTAGGCCGGGGAAATGAGCAGTTCTTC. Translating it yields CASSLKVGRGNEQFF.

This clonotype was counted many times. The chain employs TRBV2 and TRBJ2-3; possibly TRBD1 for D (8 bases). Trimming stripped 10 bases from V and 1 base from J, with 33 bases between. The CDR3 totals 20 residues. Looked up from germline, CDR1 is SNHLY and CDR2 is FYNNEI. In DNA, the CDR3 is TGTGCCATTATACAGGGGGAGCGGGACCGGTTTTCGAGAGGCACAGATACGCAGTATTTT. Protein product: CAIIQGERDRFSRGTDTQYF.

This clonotype has ten or more counts. The chain carries TRBV28 and TRBJ1-5; D is uncertain. Germline V CDR1 and CDR2: MDHEN, SYDVKM. Trimming shortened V by 3 bases and J by 0 bases, and 9 bases separated the two germline ends. The CDR3 sequence is 15 residues long. The CDR3 reads CASSFETVSNQPQHF. For the CDR3, the DNA is TGTGCCAGCAGTTTTGAGACTGTTAGCAATCAGCCCCAGCATTTT.

This clonotype was counted ten times or more. The chain is built from TRBV27 and TRBJ1-1, with D possibly TRBD1 on 6 matching bases. This CDR3 contains 14 residues. CDR1 is MNHEY, CDR2 SMNVEV, per germline (reference sequence). Deletions cut 4 bases from V and 4 bases from J, with 13 bases between. The CDR3, as DNA: TGTGCCAGCAGTTCCCTCCAAGGGGGCACTGAAGCTTTCTTT. Translating gives CASSSLQGGTEAFF.

This clonotype was observed many times. CDR3 loop: CASTANTDTQYF. The CDR3 bases are TGTGCCAGCACCGCAAACACAGATACGCAGTATTTT. This chain uses TRBV12-3 or TRBV12-4 with TRBJ2-3; D gene ambiguous. V was trimmed by 7 bases and J by 2 bases, leaving 7 bases between them. The CDR3 consists of 12 residues.

This clonotype was counted at least ten times. V is TRBV11-2 and J is TRBJ2-3; D uncertain. From germline, CDR1 is SGHAT and CDR2 FQNNGV. Trimming left V 1 base short and J 2 bases short, with 10 bases between. The CDR3 has 15 amino acids. The CDR3 nucleotides are TGTGCCAGCAGCTTAGGAGCGCTTCACACAGATACGCAGTATTTT. Translated, it gives CASSLGALHTDTQYF.

In its sample, this clonotype was seen many times. The V gene is TRBV5-8, the J gene TRBJ1-4; D gene unclear. V was pared by 7 bases and J by 3 bases, with 10 bases between. The CDR3 runs to 13 residues. CDR1 SGHTS and CDR2 YDEGEE come from the germline V gene. The CDR3 reads CASGEEANEKLFF. For the CDR3, the DNA is TGTGCCAGCGGCGAGGAGGCTAATGAAAAACTGTTTTTT.

The rearrangement links TRBV3-1 to TRBJ1-1; 7 bases align to TRBD1. Trimming took 5 bases from V and 1 from J; bases not matched to a gene: 7. Germline V gene lookup returns CDR1 LGHDT and CDR2 YNNKEL (reference sequence). CDR3 length equals 15 residues. CDR3: CASSDIRQGNTEAFF. The DNA of the CDR3 is TGTGCCAGCAGCGACATTCGACAGGGGAACACTGAAGCTTTCTTT. The full variable domain, its missing parts supplied by reference TRBV3-1 and TRBJ1-1, is DTAVSQTPKYLVTQMGNDKSIKCEQNLGHDTMYWYKQDSKKFLKIMFSYNNKELIINETVPNRFSPKSPDKAHLNLHINSLELGDSAVYFCASSDIRQGNTEAFFGQGTRLTVV.

The DNA for the CDR3 is TGCGCCAGCAAGGACGGACGAGTGAACACTGAAGCTTTCTTT. It specifies CASKDGRVNTEAFF. This chain joins TRBV10-2 and TRBJ1-1; D remains ambiguous. This CDR3 region has 14 residues. V dropped 7 bases and J dropped 0 bases, with 12 bases sitting between them. Germline CDR1 is WSHSY and CDR2 is SAAADI.

This clonotype appeared a few times. The chain joins TRBV28 to TRBJ1-1; the D gene is possibly TRBD1 (5 bases). This CDR3 has 14 amino acids. Germline CDR1 and CDR2: MDHEN and SYDVKM. Trimming took off 6 bases at V and 4 bases at J, with 15 bases between the two ends. DNA for the CDR3: TGTGCCAGCAGGCTGGGACGGTCGGGCACTGAAGCTTTCTTT. Translated: CASRLGRSGTEAFF.

Ten or more counts support this clonotype. The chain uses TRBV2 and TRBJ2-3, with TRBD1 matching over 12 bases. Losses at the gene ends were 10 bases for V and 5 bases for J; bases not matched to a gene: 10. CDR3 size: 15 residues. CDR1 SNHLY and CDR2 FYNNEI come from the germline V gene. In DNA form, the CDR3 reads TGTGCCACCTGCGGGGGACAGGGGGCTGGAGATACGCAGTATTTT. Protein: CATCGGQGAGDTQYF.

The chain couples TRBV27 to TRBJ1-1; D is ambiguous. V was pared by 4 bases and J by 4 bases, with 13 bases between. This CDR3 is built from 14 residues. Germline V gene lookup returns CDR1 MNHEY and CDR2 SMNVEV (reference sequence). CDR3 protein: CASSSGGLGTEAFF. The CDR3 DNA reads as TGTGCCAGCAGTTCAGGAGGGCTCGGCACTGAAGCTTTCTTT.

This chain connects TRBV20-1 to TRBJ1-5, with D hard to call. Germline CDR1 reads DFQATT; CDR2 reads SNEGSKA (reference sequence). Trimming shortened V by 1 base and J by 6 bases, and 7 bases separated the two germline ends. The CDR3 consists of 12 residues. CDR3 DNA sequence: TGCAGTGCTAGAGCCTGGGCTCAGCCCCAGCATTTT. As protein: CSARAWAQPQHF.

This clonotype was recorded at least ten times. The chain joins TRBV7-9 to TRBJ1-1; weak D call: TRBD1 (6 bases). The CDR3 length is 13 residues. Germline CDR1 reads SEHNR; CDR2 reads FQNEAQ (reference sequence). The V and J ends lost 5 bases and 11 bases respectively, with 18 bases between them. The DNA of the CDR3 is TGTGCCAGCAGCCCGACCCAGGGGTTGAGGGCTTTCTTT. It yields the protein CASSPTQGLRAFF.

Here the CDR3 DNA reads TGTGCCAGCAGCCTCTCCGGGACAGGGGGAGCATTCACTGAAGCTTTCTTT. Encoded protein: CASSLSGTGGAFTEAFF. The rearrangement links TRBV12-3 or TRBV12-4 to TRBJ1-1; TRBD1 matches 11 bases. With 6 bases clipped from V and 4 bases from J, the junction kept 13 bases outside the gene matches. This CDR3 is 17 amino acids long.

There are many counts of this clonotype. The rearrangement links TRBV27 to TRBJ2-7; 9 positions match TRBD2. After removal of 2 bases from V and 3 bases from J, the junction contained 11 bases not matched to a gene. The CDR3 covers 17 residues. CDR1 MNHEY and CDR2 SMNVEV come from the germline V gene (reference sequence). The CDR3 loop reads CASSLKAGGPARYEQYF. The CDR3, as DNA: TGTGCCAGCAGTTTAAAAGCGGGAGGCCCCGCGCGCTACGAGCAGTACTTC.

The chain combines TRBV3-1 with TRBJ2-7; 11 bases map to TRBD2. The CDR3 is 17 amino acids. Germline CDR1 LGHDT, CDR2 YNNKEL (reference sequence). Trimming cost V 2 bases and J 7 bases; bases outside gene matches: 13. CDR3: CASSQYVNSGRAREQYF. In DNA, the CDR3 is TGTGCCAGCAGCCAATACGTAAATAGCGGGAGGGCGCGGGAGCAGTACTTC.

The chain carries TRBV18 and TRBJ1-2; tentatively, D is TRBD1 (6 bases). The CDR3 runs 13 residues. Trimming took off 6 bases at V and 6 bases at J, with 14 bases between the two ends. Germline assignment: CDR1 KGHSH and CDR2 LQKENI. The CDR3 loop reads CASSRGGADGYTF. DNA for the CDR3: TGTGCCAGCTCTCGAGGGGGGGCCGATGGCTACACCTTC.

The table lists this clonotype with many counts. This sequence joins TRBV2 and TRBJ2-4, with 10 positions matching TRBD1. V lost 5 bases, J lost 1 base, and 8 bases stayed unmatched. Germline CDR1 is SNHLY and CDR2 is FYNNEI. The CDR3 sequence is 17 residues long. The CDR3 region has the DNA TGTGCCAGCAGTTCCGGGACAGGGGTTTTGGCCAAAAACATTCAGTACTTC. Translated: CASSSGTGVLAKNIQYF. The whole variable domain, remainder taken from reference TRBV2 and TRBJ2-4, is EPEVTQTPSHQVTQMGQEVILRCVPISNHLYFYWYRQILGQKVEFLVSFYNNEISEKSEIFDDQFSVERPDGSNFTLKIRSTKLEDSAMYFCASSSGTGVLAKNIQYFGAGTRLSVL.